The TCR beta chain under discussion was sequenced for a study of blood T cell repertoires in COVID-19. Looking at the study overall: PBMCs, B-cell-depleted T cells, or T cells provided the cDNA or gDNA that made up the material.

Participants spanned ages 18 to 89 years and resided in over 20 US areas. A few counts support this clone. In the source study's methods: Estimation of nucleated cell counts was performed using reference gene primer amplification. Data came from immunoSEQ multiplex PCR; TCRdb stores just in-frame clones and leaves some out. The V and J calls and clone size were taken over from that table, and D and trimming were inferred from the DNA. The repertoire holds about 220,000 clones, with 88% as singletons. Trimming at V came to 5 bases and at J to 4 bases, leaving 7 bases not matched to a gene. Germline assignment: CDR1 SEHNR and CDR2 FQNEAQ (reference sequence). This CDR3 contains 14 residues.

The chain uses TRBV7-9 and TRBJ1-1, with TRBD1 identical over 7 bases. The sequencing input was PBMCs or T cells enriched from blood (not recorded which). The TCR comes from a woman under 40 who had recovered from COVID-19. CDR3 in DNA: TGTGCCAGCAGCCAGCAGGGGGTCGGCACTGAAGCTTTCTTT. Translated: CASSQQGVGTEAFF.